These 18 T cell receptor beta chains came from one sample sequenced in a study of CD8 T cells in ankylosing spondylitis (dated 2017 in TCRdb). Library generation was performed with 5' RACE. The reads were generated on an Illumina HiSeq 2500. Using fastp at Q25 and MiXCR, TCRdb reprocessed the public reads and kept productive beta chains. CDR3 protein duplicates are merged, each entry listing the most common genes and DNA. This sample lists approximately 250,000 distinct CDR3 sequences; around 8% were detected once. Jointly, the top ten make up 4% to 5.5% of the sample. Sequencing was performed on blood, either unsorted or a sorted T cell fraction (not recorded which). These receptors were taken from a female donor with ankylosing spondylitis or in good health (not recorded which).

This clonotype occurred many times. The chain carries TRBV30 and TRBJ1-2, with a tentative D call TRBD1 (5 bases). The CDR3 is 17 amino acids. Trimming shortened V by 3 bases and J by 8 bases, and 28 bases separated the two germline ends. Germline CDR1 GTSNPN, CDR2 SVGIG (reference sequence). The CDR3 is CAWSENLWGRVMQGYTF. Written as DNA, the CDR3 is TGTGCCTGGAGCGAAAACCTGTGGGGCAGGGTCATGCAGGGCTACACCTTC.

This clonotype was seen repeatedly, ten times or more. J is TRBJ2-7 and V is TRBV28; perhaps D is TRBD1 or TRBD2 (5 bases each). V was shortened by 5 bases and J by 4 bases, with 24 bases between the two germline ends. This CDR3 comprises 17 residues. Germline V gene data show CDR1 as MDHEN and CDR2 as SYDVKM. The CDR3 DNA sequence: TGTGCCAGCAGTGTACCATCTGGGGGTCCAGCGCCTTACGAGCAGTACTTC. Its translation is CASSVPSGGPAPYEQYF.

The table lists this clonotype with many counts. The rearrangement joins TRBV5-1 to TRBJ2-2, with 10 bases aligning to TRBD2. The CDR3 runs to 17 residues. Germline CDR1 reads SGHRS; CDR2 reads YFSETQ. Trimming removed 2 bases from V and 0 bases from J; junction bases left unmatched: 4. In DNA, the CDR3 is TGCGCCAGCAGCTTCATAGCGGGAGGCACGAACACCGGGGAGCTGTTTTTT. Translation: CASSFIAGGTNTGELFF.

This clonotype appeared many times. V is TRBV5-1 and J is TRBJ2-3, with D perhaps TRBD1 (6 bases). Deletions cut 1 base from V and 2 bases from J, with 14 bases between. Germline CDR1 is SGHRS and CDR2 is YFSETQ. This CDR3 is 16 amino acids long. The CDR3 region is CASSLQGQFITDTQYF. The DNA of the CDR3 is TGCGCCAGCAGCTTGCAGGGACAATTTATCACAGATACGCAGTATTTT.

The DNA for the CDR3 is TGTGCCAGCGGGGGGGACAGCACCTACGAGCAGTACTTC. It codes for CASGGDSTYEQYF. The gene calls are TRBV28 and TRBJ2-7, with D perhaps TRBD1 or TRBD2 (7 bases each). The CDR3 contains 13 residues. Trimming removed 8 bases from V and 2 bases from J, with 13 bases in between. CDR1 is MDHEN, CDR2 SYDVKM, per germline. Full variable domain (outside the CDR3, taken from reference TRBV28 and TRBJ2-7): DVKVTQSSRYLVKRTGEKVFLECVQDMDHENMFWYRQDPGLGLRLIYFSYDVKMKEKGDIPEGYSVSREKKERFSLILESASTNQTSMYLCASGGDSTYEQYFGPGTRLTVT.

This clonotype was seen repeatedly, ten times or more. Written as DNA, the CDR3 is TGTGCCAGCAGCTTCTTAACTCCCAATGAGCAGTTCTTC. Translation gives CASSFLTPNEQFF. This sequence joins TRBV7-2 and TRBJ2-1; D is undetermined. Germline V gene lookup returns CDR1 SGHTA and CDR2 FQGNSA. The CDR3 is 13 residues long. Trimming removed 3 bases from V and 6 bases from J, with 9 bases in between.

Notes on this clonotype: An end of the junction does not agree with germline; a read error may underlie this. V gene TRBV5-6 combines with J gene TRBJ2-7; TRBD1 matches at 7 bases. Germline CDR1 and CDR2: SGHDT and YYEEEE. CDR3 length equals 13 residues. The CDR3 region is CASSRGQTYERYF. In nucleotides, the CDR3 is TGTGCCAGCAGCCGGGGACAGACCTACGAGCGGTACTTC.

This clonotype was seen at least ten times. The genes are TRBV5-1 and TRBJ1-2; 7 bases match TRBD1. V shed 5 bases and J 8 bases; nucleotides not matched to a gene: 12. The CDR3 loop spans 14 amino acids. Germline V gives CDR1 SGHRS, CDR2 YFSETQ. CDR3 residues: CASRPRGGGIGYTF. Written as DNA, the CDR3 is TGCGCCAGCAGGCCAAGAGGAGGGGGCATAGGCTACACCTTC.

This clonotype was observed a handful of times. A much more abundant neighbour one base away suggests this may be a read error. Here the CDR3 DNA reads TGTGCCAGCAGCGACAGGGTCTACGAGCAGTACTTC. It is translated as CASSDRVYEQYF. The V gene is TRBV2, the J gene TRBJ2-7; 7 nucleotides match TRBD1. From germline, CDR1 is SNHLY and CDR2 FYNNEI. The V and J ends lost 6 bases and 3 bases, in that order; junction bases with no gene match: 2. The CDR3 spans 12 residues.

This clonotype has a count of ten or more. The chain links TRBV10-1 to TRBJ2-3, with D maybe TRBD1 (7 bases). This CDR3 spans 14 amino acids. Trimming left V 8 bases short and J 3 bases short, with 15 bases between. Germline CDR1 WNHNN, CDR2 SYGVQD (reference sequence). CDR3 coding DNA: TGCGCCAGCCCCAGGGGGAGGCAAACAGATACGCAGTATTTT. Its translation is CASPRGRQTDTQYF.

This clonotype was observed many times. The chain joins TRBV11-2 to TRBJ2-7; TRBD2 is a possible D gene (7 bases). V lost 0 bases, J lost 0 bases, and 9 bases lay in between. Looked up from germline, CDR1 is SGHAT and CDR2 is FQNNGV. The CDR3 spans 15 residues. This CDR3 reads CASSLEGGPSYEQYF. In nucleotides, the CDR3 is TGTGCCAGCAGCTTAGAGGGGGGGCCCTCCTACGAGCAGTACTTC.

The table lists this clonotype with many counts. J is TRBJ2-1 and V is TRBV4-1; D is uncertain. The CDR3 consists of 14 residues. Trimming took 1 base from V and 1 from J, leaving 5 bases between them. Looked up from germline, CDR1 is MGHRA and CDR2 is YSYEKL. The CDR3 DNA sequence: TGCGCCAGCAGCCAAGGAGGTTCCTACAATGAGCAGTTCTTC. It encodes CASSQGGSYNEQFF.

This clonotype was detected ten times or more. J is TRBJ2-1 and V is TRBV6-1; possible D gene TRBD2, 6 bases. Trimming took 5 bases from V and 5 from J, leaving 16 bases between them. CDR3 length equals 15 residues. Germline loops: CDR1 MNHNS, CDR2 SASEGT. This CDR3 reads CASSRVGGADNEQFF. CDR3 bases: TGTGCCAGCAGTCGGGTGGGCGGGGCTGACAATGAGCAGTTCTTC.

The sample holds many counts of this clonotype. The chain carries TRBV5-1 and TRBJ2-5; 9 nucleotides agree with TRBD1. Germline V gene data show CDR1 as SGHRS and CDR2 as YFSETQ. V trimming: 6 bases; J trimming: 5 bases; junction bases outside the gene matches: 8. The CDR3 runs to 14 residues. The CDR3 DNA reads TGCGCCAGCACCCCGGGACAGGGATTGGAGACCCAGTACTTC. Its protein is CASTPGQGLETQYF.

This clonotype was seen repeatedly, ten times or more. The V and J genes are TRBV18 and TRBJ2-1, with 10 bases lining up with TRBD2. CDR3 length: 16 residues. Germline trimming cut 4 bases from V and 7 bases from J; bases unmatched to any gene: 10. From germline, CDR1 is KGHSH and CDR2 LQKENI. Here the CDR3 reads CASSRYDWTSGNEQFF. For the CDR3, the DNA is TGTGCCAGCTCACGGTACGATTGGACTAGCGGAAATGAGCAGTTCTTC.

This clonotype was counted many times. The CDR3 protein is CSARASFADTQYF. The CDR3 DNA reads TGCAGTGCTAGAGCCTCATTCGCGGATACGCAGTATTTT. This chain links TRBV20-1 with TRBJ2-3; D uncertain. The CDR3 contains 13 residues. CDR1 is DFQATT, CDR2 SNEGSKA, per germline (reference sequence). Deletions cut 1 base from V and 6 bases from J, with 11 bases between.

This clonotype was counted ten times or more. The V and J genes are TRBV7-6 and TRBJ2-7; 11 nucleotides match TRBD1. V shed 5 bases and J 6 bases; nucleotides not matched to a gene: 6. The CDR3 totals 14 residues. The germline V gene encodes CDR1 SGHVS and CDR2 FNYEAQ. The CDR3 loop reads CASSIGQGAAEQYF. In DNA, the CDR3 is TGTGCCAGCAGCATAGGACAGGGGGCGGCCGAGCAGTACTTC.

This clonotype was picked up many times. The gene calls are TRBV5-6 and TRBJ2-1; 13 bases align to TRBD2. The CDR3 has 19 residues. V lost 4 bases, J lost 0 bases, and 10 bases stayed unmatched. Germline V CDR1 and CDR2: SGHDT, YYEEEE. This CDR3 reads CASSLTSGRPYSSYNEQFF. The CDR3 DNA is TGTGCCAGCAGCCTGACTAGCGGGAGGCCTTACTCCTCCTACAATGAGCAGTTCTTC.